This T cell receptor beta chain derives from a study of Ad26.COV2.S vaccination and SARS-CoV-2 variants. Germline loops: CDR1 LGHNA, CDR2 YSLEER. The CDR3 covers 13 residues. The V segment lost 4 bases and the J segment 7 bases; nucleotides outside the gene matches: 1. TCRdb's copy holds only in-frame clones and misses some; the assay was immunoSEQ multiplex PCR. The repertoire holds roughly 680,000 clones, with about 89% as singletons. Regarding treatment: over 15 received Ad26.COV2.S at low or high dose, single or two shots; roughly 5 received placebo; per-sample allocation not given. It was on day 63 after the first vaccine or placebo injection that samples were taken.

Sequencing used peripheral blood, obtained in a trial of Ad26.COV2.S vaccine versus placebo. The chain carries TRBV4-3 and TRBJ2-1; 10 bases fit TRBD2. The TCR was taken from a person between 18 and 65 years old who received the Ad26.COV2.S COVID-19 vaccine or a placebo. The CDR3 sequence: CASSRGLANEQFF. In DNA form, the CDR3 reads TGCGCCAGCAGCCGGGGACTAGCGAATGAGCAGTTCTTC.